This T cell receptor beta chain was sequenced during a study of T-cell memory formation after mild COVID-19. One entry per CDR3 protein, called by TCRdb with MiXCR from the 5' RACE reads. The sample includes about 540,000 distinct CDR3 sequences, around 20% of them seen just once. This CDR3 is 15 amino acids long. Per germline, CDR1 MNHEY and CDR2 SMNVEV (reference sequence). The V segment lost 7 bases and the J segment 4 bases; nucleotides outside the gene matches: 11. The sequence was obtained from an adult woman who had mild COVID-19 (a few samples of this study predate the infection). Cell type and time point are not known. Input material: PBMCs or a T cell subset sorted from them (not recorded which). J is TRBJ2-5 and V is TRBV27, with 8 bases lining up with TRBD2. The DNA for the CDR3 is TGTGCCAGCATCCAAACGGGACTAGTGGGAGAGACCCAGTACTTC. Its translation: CASIQTGLVGETQYF.